These T cell receptor beta chains were read from a single sample in a study of OX40 agonist ivuxolimab in advanced cancers. This table comes from immunoSEQ multiplex PCR, and its TCRdb copy is limited to in-frame clones, with some not included. The top ten hold 0.75% to 0.8% of the sample, which has approximately 58,000 clones, approximately 80% seen once. The source material was CD4+ or CD8+ T cells sorted from blood, sampled in a trial of the OX40 agonist ivuxolimab. These receptors were taken from an adult with an advanced solid tumor such as melanoma, head and neck, liver or kidney cancer. Both conserved end residues are part of each CDR3. Fields, in order: D gene, V gene, J gene, clone size, CDR3 DNA, CDR3 protein. D genes are given only for firm matches. Rows may omit the clone size; those that give it use once, few, many or a size class.

>NA|TRBV6-6|TRBJ2-3|NA
TGTGCCAGCAGTTACTCGGGCCGAAGCACAGATACGCAGTATTTT
CASSYSGRSTDTQYF
>NA|TRBV18|TRBJ1-1|NA
TGTGCCAGCTCATCCAGGGACGAAGGCACTGAAGCTTTCTTT
CASSSRDEGTEAFF
>TRBD2|TRBV7-2|TRBJ2-3|few
TGTGCCAGCAGCTTAGGGCTAGCGGGGGCCAATACGCAGTATTTT
CASSLGLAGANTQYF
>NA|TRBV9|TRBJ2-3|NA
TGTGCCAGCAGCGCCCGACCTAGCACAGATACGCAGTATTTT
CASSARPSTDTQYF
>NA|TRBV7-6|TRBJ1-2|medium-sized
TGTGCCAGCTTAACGGGGTACTATGGCTACACCTTC
CASLTGYYGYTF
>NA|TRBV21-1|TRBJ2-1|NA
TGTGCCAGTATTCTAGCGGGGAAATACAATGAGCAGTTCTTC
CASILAGKYNEQFF
>NA|TRBV6-1|TRBJ2-5|NA
TGTGCCAGCACTTGGGGCCAAGAGACCCAGTACTTC
CASTWGQETQYF
>NA|TRBV7-3|TRBJ2-3|NA
TGTGCCAGCAGCTTATTCGGTGGGGCCGGCACAGATACGCAGTATTTT
CASSLFGGAGTDTQYF
>TRBD1|TRBV5-1|TRBJ1-2|NA
TGCGCCAGCAGCTTAGGGACAGCAGTCTATGGCTACACCTTC
CASSLGTAVYGYTF
>NA|TRBV19|TRBJ2-1|NA
TGTGCCAGTAGTGTACACAATGAGCAGTTCTTC
CASSVHNEQFF
>TRBD1|TRBV23-1|TRBJ2-3|NA
TGCGCCAGCAGTCAATCTGCACAGGGGGCTCCAGATACGCAGTATTTT
CASSQSAQGAPDTQYF
>NA|TRBV6-6|TRBJ2-5|once
TGTGCCAGTCAAACTAGTAGCCAAGAGACCCAGTACTTC
CASQTSSQETQYF
>NA|TRBV14|TRBJ2-5|NA
TGTGCCAGCAGCCAAGATCAGGGGGGGCCACAGACCCAGTACTTC
CASSQDQGGPQTQYF
>NA|TRBV19|TRBJ2-2|NA
TGTGCCAGTAGTAGCCGGGACTGGGGGTATTCCGGGGAGCTGTTTTTT
CASSSRDWGYSGELFF
>NA|TRBV15|TRBJ2-2|NA
TGTGCCACCAGCAGAGAAGCGAACACCGGGGAGCTGTTTTTT
CATSREANTGELFF
>TRBD1|TRBV29-1|TRBJ1-4|NA
TGCAGCGTTGAGGACAGGGGCACTAATGAAAAACTGTTTTTT
CSVEDRGTNEKLFF
>TRBD1|TRBV11-3|TRBJ2-7|NA
TGTGCCAGCAGCTTAGAGGCAGGGGGACGGTACGAGCAGTACTTC
CASSLEAGGRYEQYF
>NA|TRBV5-4|TRBJ1-2|few
TGTGCCAGCAAGCCCGGGGGCAGGGGCGACTATGGCTACACCTTC
CASKPGGRGDYGYTF
>NA|TRBV14|TRBJ2-1|NA
TGTGCCAGCAGCCAAGGGGGGGGCCCCTACAATGAGCAGTTCTTC
CASSQGGGPYNEQFF
>TRBD2|TRBV11-2|TRBJ2-3|NA
TGTGCCAGCAGCTCCCAGCGGGGGAACGCAGATACGCAGTATTTT
CASSSQRGNADTQYF
>NA|TRBV6-1|TRBJ1-1|NA
TGTGCCAGCAGCGGCAGACTGAACACTGAAGCTTTCTTT
CASSGRLNTEAFF
>NA|TRBV6-1|TRBJ1-2|NA
TGTGCCAGCAGTGAAGCGGGGAGGTTTGGCTACACCTTC
CASSEAGRFGYTF
>TRBD2|TRBV5-6|TRBJ2-7|NA
TGTGCCAGCAGCTGGGCCCCCGAGACTAGCGGAACCTACGAGCAGTACTTC
CASSWAPETSGTYEQYF
>NA|TRBV9|TRBJ1-6|NA
TGTGCCAGCAGCGTACGACAGTCTAATTCACCCCTCCACTTT
CASSVRQSNSPLHF
>TRBD1|TRBV28|TRBJ2-2|NA
TGTGCCAGCAGTTTGCCCACGACAGGGGGGAACACCGGGGAGCTGTTTTTT
CASSLPTTGGNTGELFF
>TRBD1|TRBV5-8|TRBJ1-1|NA
TGTGCCAGCAGCAGGGACAGGGCGACTGAAGCTTTCTTT
CASSRDRATEAFF
>TRBD2|TRBV19|TRBJ2-3|NA
TGTGCCAGTAGTATAGAGGGACTAGCGCTTGAAGGCACAGATACGCAGTATTTT
CASSIEGLALEGTDTQYF
>NA|TRBV13|TRBJ1-2|few
TGTGCCAGCAGCTTAGGACGGAGTTCGCGGGGCTACACCTTC
CASSLGRSSRGYTF
>NA|TRBV19|TRBJ2-7|NA
TGTGCCAGTAGTAGCCCACAGGGCCTTCGGGGGTACGAGCAGTACTTC
CASSSPQGLRGYEQYF
>TRBD2|TRBV5-1|TRBJ2-5|NA
TGCGCCAGCAGCCAGGGACTAGCGGGGGCCCTGTACCAAGAGACCCAGTACTTC
CASSQGLAGALYQETQYF
>TRBD2|TRBV7-9|TRBJ2-1|few
TGTGCCAGCAGGTCACTAGCGGGGGGCTACAATGAGCAGTTCTTC
CASRSLAGGYNEQFF
>NA|TRBV5-4|TRBJ2-1|NA
TGTGCCAGCAGCCCGCGGCGGGGTACCTACAATGAGCAGTTCTTC
CASSPRRGTYNEQFF